What follows is one T cell receptor (beta chain) and its context. This clone was seen only once. Which antigen it targets is not known. No base quality values were provided; no much bigger clone lies one nucleotide off. The data originate from a study of PD-1 blockade in classical Hodgkin lymphoma (dated by TCRdb to about 2020). Notes on the research overall: Nivolumab dosing was 3 mg/kg intravenously every 2 weeks, continuing until either disease progression or unacceptable toxicity. The study used CyTOF and TCR beta sequencing to define a peripheral blood immune signature of response to PD-1 blockade in classical Hodgkin lymphoma. Overall study results and their limits: Baseline diversity similar to that of newly diagnosed patients was observed in trial patients achieving complete response, whereas significantly lower diversity was observed in partial responders and progressors. The study was restricted to a single clinical trial cohort, and the causes of repertoire differences, possibly disease activity or prior therapy, were left undefined. Lower diversity was observed in patients in whom nivolumab was started less than 1 year after ASCT, and these patients were excluded from later analyses so that confounding by immune reconstitution would be avoided. Baseline TCR diversity was reported to be lower in newly diagnosed patients than in healthy donors, and even lower in relapsed/refractory patients. A significant rise by C4D1 was seen in CD4+ but not CD8+ TCR diversity (p=0.0027 vs p=0.16), with the rise being most apparent in complete responders (p=0.02).

The Qiagen DNeasy kit was used to extract genomic DNA from unsorted PBMCs and from the negatively selected CD4+ and CD8+ fractions. TCR beta CDR3 regions were amplified by immunoSEQ multiplex PCR using primers annealing to V and J segments. Amplification bias was minimized using a synthetic immune receptor repertoire, and residual bias was removed computationally after sequencing. The authors' analysis ran thus. Repertoire diversity was quantified as the Shannon entropy index using custom Python scripts. Unsorted, CD4+ and CD8+ repertoires were analyzed separately, except in combined analyses where CD4+ and CD8+ sequences were merged in silico. Clonal expansion was defined as at least a 2-fold frequency increase after treatment relative to C1D1, with a pseudocount of 0.5 for undetected baseline clones. Singleton clones were defined as clones with 0 or 1 copy at C1D1, and non-singleton clones were defined as clones with 2 or more copies. By matching protein sequences in sorted samples from the same patient, clones expanded in unsorted samples were annotated as CD4+, CD8+ or unknown. Wilcoxon tests on paired samples were used to test changes in diversity from C1D1 to C4D1. The table was pulled from immuneACCESS by TCRdb, which kept in-frame rearrangements only. Such tables lose some clones; where checked, under half of the loss comes from unresolved V genes, and the rest has no known cause. V, J and clone size are those of that table, while D and trimming were read from the DNA. This sample is represented by over 70,000 clones; about nine tenths of them were singletons. Around 2.9% of the sample goes to the ten largest clones.

Read against the paper, the sample's time point label means: cycle 4 day 1 (C4D1), after five to seven weeks of nivolumab. Relapse after autologous stem cell transplantation had occurred in all trial patients, and cohorts A, B and C were distinguished by prior brentuximab vedotin exposure. A total of more than 55 patients with relapsed/refractory classical Hodgkin lymphoma made up the trial cohort, and each patient's best overall response was complete response, partial response or progressive disease. Single-agent nivolumab was administered to trial patients in the multi-cohort phase II CheckMate 205 trial. An independent review committee assessed best overall response by applying the 2007 International Working Group response criteria. Trial PBMCs were collected immediately before nivolumab initiation (C1D1) and during therapy at cycle 2 day 1 and cycle 4 day 1. Peripheral blood was collected in 8 mL Vacutainer Cell Preparation Tubes, from which PBMCs were isolated by centrifugation and then cryopreserved.

From its cysteine to its phenylalanine, the CDR3 spans 16 amino acids. Of all the DNA, just the CDR3 is kept, 48 bases in frame from base 1. The junction shows trimming of 1 base on V and 3 bases on J, and the gene matches do not reach 7 bases of it. The germline V gene specifies SGHDT as CDR1 and YYEEEE as CDR2. Recombination joined TRBV5-6 with TRBJ1-1, with TRBD1 matching 9 junction bases. This sample comprised peripheral blood mononuclear cells (PBMCs), obtained before the fourth cycle of nivolumab. The clonotype was recovered from a human donor with classical Hodgkin lymphoma. The DNA is TGTGCCAGCAGCTTGATGGGGGACAGGGCCGACACTGAAGCTTTCTTT. This sequence encodes CASSLMGDRADTEAFF.